One T cell receptor (beta chain) is described in this entry. What antigen it recognizes has not been identified. No clone much larger than this one lies a single base away; base qualities are absent. Taken from the germline V gene, the CDR1 and CDR2 loops are SNHLY and FYNNEI. The germline V and J ends show losses of 3 bases and 2 bases respectively, and no gene match explains 4 bases of the junction. The CDR3 numbers 14 residues from cysteine through phenylalanine. Solely the CDR3 DNA is kept, with 42 bases framed from the first base. Enrolling through a virtual design, the prospective study's participants ranged in age from roughly 18 to 90 years and lived across about two dozen United States geographic areas. In the prospective study, cohorts were assigned on the basis of participant-reported clinical history obtained from a screening survey and a study questionnaire. In the prospective study, whole blood, serum and a nasopharyngeal or oropharyngeal swab were collected from each participant by mobile phlebotomists. Prospective study participants could optionally give additional blood draws and questionnaires over a roughly 2-month period. Blood samples from the prospective study were shipped frozen or at room temperature prior to DNA extraction.

The data originate from a study of blood T cell repertoires in COVID-19 (dated by TCRdb to about 2020). A note on the overall study: Collaborator samples came from the United States, Italy and Spain and covered acute and convalescent phases of COVID-19. The material from the prospective study consisted of cDNA or gDNA derived from T cells, B-cell-depleted T cells, or PBMCs. Subjects who had been exposed to COVID-19, were actively infected with it, or had recovered from it provided the deeply sampled blood TCRbeta repertoires that made up the dataset. The repertoires were released in a freely available public database intended as a resource for research on the immune response to SARS-CoV-2. Samples came from the ongoing ImmuneRACE study (first 160 participants) plus 1,254 subjects from 6 global collaborators. Sample metadata almost always included a de-identified subject ID, COVID-19 status, age in years and sex. HLA class I and class II types, where available, came from metadata supplied by the sample provider rather than from assay-based typing. The paper as a whole reports these results and caveats: The quantity of clinical and demographic metadata differed by source and by participant and was supplied without curation.

TCRbeta CDR3 regions were amplified from genomic DNA by means of the immunoSEQ Assay, a bias-controlled multiplex PCR. As for how the authors treated the data: Within the assay, amplification of reference gene primers was used to estimate how many nucleated cells each sample contained. To quantify the absolute abundance of each unique TCRbeta CDR3 rearrangement, sequence reads were collapsed and filtered. Productive Simpson clonality was computed per sample as the square root of Simpson's diversity index over productive rearrangements. TCRdb took this table from immuneACCESS and kept in-frame rearrangements with V and J called. Such tables lack part of the clones; where checked against another copy, unresolved V genes explain under half of the gap, and the rest is unexplained. The DNA gave D and trimming, while V, J and clone size come from that table. For this sample there are approximately 240,000 clones; around 87% appear just once. Clones ranked in the top ten supply roughly 6.3% of the sample.

The chain is made from TRBV2 and TRBJ2-7; 7 bases in the middle match TRBD1. This TCR derives from a woman in her 30s with acute COVID-19. The specimen sequenced was PBMCs or T cells enriched from blood (not recorded which). CDR3 region: CASSDRQGAYEQYF. The bases are TGTGCCAGCAGTGACCGACAGGGAGCCTACGAGCAGTACTTC.